This T cell receptor (beta chain) derives from a study of blood T cell repertoires in COVID-19. About the research overall: Both acute and convalescent COVID-19 samples were obtained from the United States, Italy and Spain. T cells, B-cell-depleted T cells, or PBMCs supplied cDNA or gDNA.

Original processing methods: Reference gene primer amplification gave nucleated cell count estimates. The method was immunoSEQ multiplex PCR; TCRdb's version includes in-frame clones alone and lacks a portion of them. V and J calls and clone size are those listed in that table; D and trimming were worked out from the DNA. The sample shows 190,000 or so clones, around 87% of them seen only once. CDR3 length: 13 amino acids. CDR1 is LGHNA and CDR2 is YNFKEQ in the germline V gene. Losses at the gene ends were 6 bases for V and 7 bases for J; bases not matched to a gene: 4. The chain has TRBV4-2 and TRBJ1-3; 9 bases are a match to TRBD1. This sequence was found in a man aged 35-49 years with active or convalescent COVID-19. The sequenced sample consisted of peripheral blood. This chain's CDR3 is CASRRDRANTIYF. The CDR3 coding sequence is TGTGCCAGCAGGAGGGACAGGGCTAACACCATATATTTT.